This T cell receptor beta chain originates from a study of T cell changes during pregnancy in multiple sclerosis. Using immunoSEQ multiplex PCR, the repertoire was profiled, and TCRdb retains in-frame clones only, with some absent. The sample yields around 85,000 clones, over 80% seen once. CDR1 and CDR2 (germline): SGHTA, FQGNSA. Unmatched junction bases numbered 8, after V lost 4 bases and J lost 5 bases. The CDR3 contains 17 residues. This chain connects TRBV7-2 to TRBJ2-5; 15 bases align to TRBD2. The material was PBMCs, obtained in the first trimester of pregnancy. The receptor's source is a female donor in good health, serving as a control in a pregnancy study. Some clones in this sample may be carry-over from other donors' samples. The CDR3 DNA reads TGTGCCAGCAGCTCCGGACTAGCGGGGGGGACTGTCGAGACCCAGTACTTC. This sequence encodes CASSSGLAGGTVETQYF.